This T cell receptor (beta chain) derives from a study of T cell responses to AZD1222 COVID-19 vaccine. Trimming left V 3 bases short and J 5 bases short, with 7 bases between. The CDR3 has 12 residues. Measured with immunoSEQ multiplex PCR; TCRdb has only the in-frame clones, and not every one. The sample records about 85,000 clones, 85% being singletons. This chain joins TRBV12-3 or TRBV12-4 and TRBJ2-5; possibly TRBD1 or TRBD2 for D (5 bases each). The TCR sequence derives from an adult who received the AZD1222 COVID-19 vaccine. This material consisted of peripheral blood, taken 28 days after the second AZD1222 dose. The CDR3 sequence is CASSLWGETQYF. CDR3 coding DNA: TGTGCCAGCAGTTTGTGGGGGGAGACCCAGTACTTC.